This TCR beta chain is from a study of T-cell memory formation after mild COVID-19. This clonotype has at least ten counts. TCRdb itself ran the 5' RACE reads through MiXCR, one entry per CDR3 protein. The sample lists fewer than 350,000 distinct CDR3 sequences, roughly 13% occurring once. Germline trimming cut 5 bases from V and 3 bases from J; bases unmatched to any gene: 14. Germline V CDR1 and CDR2: MNHEY, SVGEGT. The CDR3 spans 17 residues. V is TRBV6-2 or TRBV6-3 and J is TRBJ2-7; 9 nucleotides line up with TRBD1. This clonotype was obtained from a man younger than 35 who had mild COVID-19 (a few samples of this study predate the infection). Cell type and time point are not known. The sequencing input was PBMCs or a T cell subset sorted from them (not recorded which). CDR3 nucleotides: TGTGCCAGCAGTCTGAAACAGGGGGCTCACCTCTACTACGAGCAGTACGTC. It codes for CASSLKQGAHLYYEQYV.